A selection of T cell receptor beta chains follows, all from one sample in a study of T-cell reconstitution after alpha-beta-depleted transplantation in children. One entry per CDR3 protein results from TCRdb running MiXCR on the PCR reads. The data hold about 610,000 distinct CDR3 sequences, with 10% observed a single time. The specimen was PBMCs from the stem cell graft donor, collected from the stem cell graft. The source of these receptors is a human donor who donated a stem cell graft to a child with acute myeloid leukemia. The CDR3 runs from the conserved cysteine through the conserved F or W. D genes are given only for firm matches. Only some rows state a clone size, as once, few, many or a class for expanded clones.

clone_size j_call v_call d_call cdr3_aa cdr3_nt
few TRBJ2-5 TRBV12-3/TRBV12-4 TRBD1 CASSPRQGETQYF TGTGCCAGCAGTCCGCGACAGGGTGAGACCCAGTACTTC
- TRBJ2-3 TRBV27 - CASSFTTNSDGYASTDTQYF TGTGCCAGCAGCTTTACTACTAACTCGGACGGATACGCTAGCACAGATACGCAGTATTTT
- TRBJ1-2 TRBV27 TRBD1 CASRGDRGNYGYTF TGTGCCAGCAGGGGGGACAGGGGGAACTATGGCTACACCTTC
many TRBJ2-7 TRBV28 - CASSSPEGATTEQYF TGTGCCAGCAGCTCCCCTGAGGGAGCGACTACCGAGCAGTACTTC
many TRBJ2-7 TRBV12-3/TRBV12-4 - CASSLVKGPYEQYF TGTGCCAGCAGTTTAGTTAAAGGGCCCTACGAGCAGTACTTC
- TRBJ2-5 TRBV5-1 - CASSLWGRQETQYF TGCGCCAGCAGCTTGTGGGGCCGCCAAGAGACCCAGTACTTC
- TRBJ1-1 TRBV12-3/TRBV12-4 - CASSRQQGRGTEAFF TGTGCCAGCAGTCGGCAACAGGGTCGGGGAACTGAAGCTTTCTTT
few TRBJ2-7 TRBV4-2 TRBD2 CASSQEAGTGGHSYEQYF TGTGCCAGCAGCCAAGAGGCTGGTACGGGGGGGCACTCCTACGAGCAGTACTTC
- TRBJ2-7 TRBV28 - CASLGGVPPTYEQYF TGTGCCTCCCTAGGGGGAGTTCCACCAACCTACGAGCAGTACTTC
few TRBJ2-3 TRBV10-3 TRBD1 CAIRHTGQGEDTQYF TGTGCCATCAGACATACGGGACAGGGAGAGGATACGCAGTATTTT
few TRBJ2-1 TRBV7-2 - CASRLSAFSYNEQFF TGTGCCAGCAGACTTAGCGCCTTCTCCTACAATGAGCAGTTCTTC
few TRBJ2-3 TRBV7-3 - CASSQVGRVVDTQYF TGTGCCAGCAGCCAGGTCGGCAGGGTGGTAGATACGCAGTATTTT
many TRBJ2-1 TRBV5-1 - CASSLLGVEGNNEQFF TGCGCCAGCAGCTTGTTGGGGGTGGAAGGGAACAATGAGCAGTTCTTC
many TRBJ1-5 TRBV12-3/TRBV12-4 - CASSLRQNNQPQHF TGTGCCAGCAGCCTCAGACAGAACAATCAGCCCCAGCATTTT
few TRBJ1-1 TRBV19 TRBD1 CASLYQGAPAKAFF TGTGCCAGTCTTTACCAGGGGGCGCCGGCTAAAGCTTTCTTT
many TRBJ2-5 TRBV6-2/TRBV6-3 TRBD2 CASRKGIAGGEETQYF TGTGCCAGCAGGAAGGGGATAGCGGGAGGGGAAGAGACCCAGTACTTC
- TRBJ2-7 TRBV7-2 - CASSLVVQSSYEQYF TGTGCCAGCAGCTTAGTCGTCCAGAGCTCCTACGAGCAGTACTTC
few TRBJ2-1 TRBV20-1 - CSARPLAFSYNEQFF TGCAGTGCTAGGCCCCTAGCGTTCTCCTACAATGAGCAGTTCTTC
- TRBJ1-1 TRBV20-1 - CSARKNRMNTEAFF TGCAGTGCTAGAAAAAACAGGATGAACACTGAAGCTTTCTTT
few TRBJ2-2 TRBV7-8 - CASSLDQRVNTGELFF TGTGCCAGCAGCTTAGACCAGCGGGTGAACACCGGGGAGCTGTTTTTT
many TRBJ2-2 TRBV3-1 - CASSQFQLELFF TGTGCCAGCAGCCAATTCCAACTGGAGCTGTTTTTT
- TRBJ2-2 TRBV20-1 TRBD2 CSASSGSGTGELFF TGCAGTGCTTCGAGCGGGAGTGGTACCGGGGAGCTGTTTTTT
few TRBJ2-1 TRBV24-1 TRBD1 CATSGEGQGRSEQFF TGTGCCACCAGTGGGGAGGGACAGGGTCGCAGTGAGCAGTTCTTC
few TRBJ2-7 TRBV7-8 - CASSLGGGEYEQYF TGTGCCAGCAGCTTAGGGGGAGGAGAGTACGAGCAGTACTTC
many TRBJ2-7 TRBV12-3/TRBV12-4 - CASSSRTLRNEQYF TGTGCCAGCAGTTCCCGGACCCTCCGGAACGAGCAGTACTTC
many TRBJ2-2 TRBV5-1 - CASSLEGSGELFF TGCGCCAGCAGCTTGGAGGGGTCCGGGGAGCTGTTTTTT
few TRBJ2-1 TRBV20-1 - CSAYTKGRYNEQFF TGCAGTGCCTATACGAAGGGCCGATACAATGAGCAGTTCTTC
few TRBJ2-2 TRBV20-1 - CSASWNGNTGELFF TGCAGTGCTAGCTGGAACGGTAACACCGGGGAGCTGTTTTTT
few TRBJ2-7 TRBV6-5 TRBD1 CASSYSSGQVMSTYYEQYF TGTGCCAGCAGTTACTCGAGTGGACAGGTGATGTCCACCTACTACGAGCAGTACTTC
few TRBJ1-3 TRBV20-1 - CSAVGFGNTIYF TGCAGTGCTGTCGGTTTCGGAAACACCATATATTTT
- TRBJ2-2 TRBV18 - CASSPLGITGELFF TGTGCCAGCTCACCACTGGGAATAACCGGGGAGCTGTTTTTT
few TRBJ2-2 TRBV20-1 - CSAREGTLNTGELFF TGCAGTGCCCGAGAGGGGACACTGAACACCGGGGAGCTGTTTTTT
- TRBJ2-7 TRBV19 TRBD2 CASSTLAGAYEQYF TGTGCCAGTAGTACGCTAGCGGGGGCCTACGAGCAGTACTTC
many TRBJ2-1 TRBV29-1 - CSAARLLYNEQFF TGCAGCGCTGCGCGACTGCTCTACAATGAGCAGTTCTTC
many TRBJ2-3 TRBV5-1 - CASSPGIFGYTDTQYF TGCGCCAGCAGCCCTGGGATTTTCGGGTACACAGATACGCAGTATTTT
many TRBJ2-5 TRBV20-1 - CSASRTVQETQYF TGCAGTGCTAGTCGAACAGTCCAAGAGACCCAGTACTTC
- TRBJ1-1 TRBV29-1 - CSARWAIDTEAFF TGCAGCGCCCGTTGGGCTATAGACACTGAAGCTTTCTTT
few TRBJ2-1 TRBV30 TRBD2 CAWSRGLAGGNEQFF TGTGCCTGGAGCCGAGGACTAGCGGGAGGCAATGAGCAGTTCTTC
many TRBJ1-1 TRBV9 - CASSVSLNTEAFF TGTGCCAGCAGCGTATCGTTGAACACTGAAGCTTTCTTT
- TRBJ2-1 TRBV29-1 - CSVEDHGTGSYNEQFF TGCAGCGTTGAAGATCACGGTACGGGGTCCTACAATGAGCAGTTCTTC
many TRBJ2-7 TRBV20-1 - CSARDLAPPGEQYF TGCAGTGCTAGAGATTTGGCTCCCCCGGGAGAGCAGTACTTC
many TRBJ2-7 TRBV7-2 TRBD2 CASSLVGTSGNEQYF TGTGCCAGCAGCCTAGTGGGGACTAGCGGGAACGAGCAGTACTTC